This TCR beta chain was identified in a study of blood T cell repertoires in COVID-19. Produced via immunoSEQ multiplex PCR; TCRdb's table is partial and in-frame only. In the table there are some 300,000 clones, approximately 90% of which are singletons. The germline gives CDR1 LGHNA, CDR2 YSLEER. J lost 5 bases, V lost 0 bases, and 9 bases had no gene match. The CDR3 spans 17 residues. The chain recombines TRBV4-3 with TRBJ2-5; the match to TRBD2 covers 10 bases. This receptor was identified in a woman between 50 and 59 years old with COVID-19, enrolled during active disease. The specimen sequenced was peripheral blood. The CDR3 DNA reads TGCGCCAGCAGCCAAGATCAGAGTAGCGGGAGGTGGGAGACCCAGTACTTC. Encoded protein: CASSQDQSSGRWETQYF.